The entry that follows covers one T cell receptor (beta chain) sequence. The data derive from a study of shared clonotypes between healthy human individuals. The data were produced by immunoSEQ multiplex PCR, yet TCRdb's version contains in-frame clones alone and is incomplete. This sample has approximately 2.3 million clones, with more than 85% found just once. CDR1 SQVTM and CDR2 ANQGSEA come from the germline V gene. The V end lost 5 bases, the J end lost 6 bases, and 10 bases lay between the germline ends. The CDR3 has 11 residues. Sequenced material: naive CD4+ T cells from PBMCs. The sample's subset: CD45RA+ positively selected. The chain links TRBV29-1 to TRBJ1-2; D call uncertain. The origin of this receptor is a man aged 18 to 29 in good health. Some clones in this sample may be carry-over from other donors' samples. CDR3 region: CSVYSRDGYTF. The CDR3 region has the DNA TGCAGCGTTTATTCTAGGGATGGCTACACCTTC.